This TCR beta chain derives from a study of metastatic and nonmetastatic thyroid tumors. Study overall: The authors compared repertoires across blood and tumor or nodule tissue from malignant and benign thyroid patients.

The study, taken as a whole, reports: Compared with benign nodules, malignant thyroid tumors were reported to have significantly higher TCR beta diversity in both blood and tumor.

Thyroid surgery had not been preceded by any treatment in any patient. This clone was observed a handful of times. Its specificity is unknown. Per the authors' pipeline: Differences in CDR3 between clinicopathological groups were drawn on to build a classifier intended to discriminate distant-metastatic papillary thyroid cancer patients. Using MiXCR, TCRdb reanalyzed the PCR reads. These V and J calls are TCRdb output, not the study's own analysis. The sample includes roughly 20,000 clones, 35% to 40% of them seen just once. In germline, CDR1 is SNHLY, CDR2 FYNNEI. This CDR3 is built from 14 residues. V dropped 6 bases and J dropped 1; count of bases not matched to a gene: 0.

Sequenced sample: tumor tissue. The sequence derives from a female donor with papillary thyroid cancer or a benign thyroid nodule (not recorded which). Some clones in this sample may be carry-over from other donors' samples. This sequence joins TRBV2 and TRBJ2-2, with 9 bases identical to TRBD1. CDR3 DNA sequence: TGTGCCAGCAGGGGACAGGGGAACACCGGGGAGCTGTTTTTT. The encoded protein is CASRGQGNTGELFF. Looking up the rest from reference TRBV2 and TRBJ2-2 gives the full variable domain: EPEVTQTPSHQVTQMGQEVILRCVPISNHLYFYWYRQILGQKVEFLVSFYNNEISEKSEIFDDQFSVERPDGSNFTLKIRSTKLEDSAMYFCASRGQGNTGELFFGEGSRLTVL.